The clone carrying this TCR beta chain appeared many times. Antigen unknown. This sample was included in a study of CD8 T cells in ankylosing spondylitis. Each CDR3 protein gets one entry after TCRdb re-called the 5' RACE reads with MiXCR. The sample yields 250,000 to 300,000 distinct CDR3 sequences, 18% seen once. Overall study findings and caveats: Characteristic of ankylosing spondylitis blood, it appeared, was a TCR beta motif comprising about 8 highly homologous variants. The authors reported significant enrichment of disease-linked clones in matched ankylosing spondylitis synovial fluid. Disease-linked clones displayed a CD8+ phenotype and appeared relatively rarely in peripheral blood.

CDR1 LNHNV and CDR2 YYDKDF come from the germline V gene (reference sequence). Trimming shortened V by 0 bases and J by 3 bases, and 3 bases separated the two germline ends. The CDR3 loop spans 12 amino acids. This TCR was recovered from a male donor with ankylosing spondylitis or in good health (not recorded which). Sequences were obtained from blood, either unsorted or a sorted T cell fraction (not recorded which). The V gene is TRBV15, the J gene TRBJ2-7; D is uncertain. CDR3 sequence reads: CATSREDYEQYF. The CDR3 bases are TGTGCCACCAGCAGAGAGGACTACGAGCAGTACTTC. Based on the CDR3 plus reference TRBV15 and TRBJ2-7, the full variable domain is DAMVIQNPRYQVTQFGKPVTLSCSQTLNHNVMYWYQQKSSQAPKLLFHYYDKDFNNEADTPDNFQSRRPNTSFCFLDIRSPGLGDTAMYLCATSREDYEQYFGPGTRLTVT.